This entry lists 27 T cell receptor beta chains sequenced from one sample in a study of blood T cell repertoires in COVID-19. Sequenced by immunoSEQ multiplex PCR; TCRdb stores in-frame clones only, minus some. The table includes about 220,000 clones, approximately 81% detected once. The sequenced material came from peripheral blood. The receptors derive from a woman aged 80 or over with acute or convalescent COVID-19.

This clone was observed once. The rearrangement links TRBV9 to TRBJ1-3; D not resolved. V was cut by 4 bases and J by 1 base, with 9 bases left in between. Germline V CDR1 and CDR2: SGDLS, YYNGEE. This CDR3 spans 14 amino acids. The CDR3 nucleotides are TGTGCCAGCAGCCAAGGGAGTTCTGGAAACACCATATATTTT. Translated: CASSQGSSGNTIYF. Complete variable domain (other parts from reference TRBV9 and TRBJ1-3): DSGVTQTPKHLITATGQRVTLRCSPRSGDLSVYWYQQSLDQGLQFLIQYYNGEERAKGNILERFSAQQFPDLHSELNLSSLELGDSALYFCASSQGSSGNTIYFGEGSWLTVV.

V and J are TRBV7-9 and TRBJ1-1; 10 bases are shared with TRBD1. Losses at the gene ends were 5 bases for V and 0 bases for J; bases not matched to a gene: 9. This CDR3 has 17 amino acids. CDR1 SEHNR and CDR2 FQNEAQ come from the germline V gene (reference sequence). The CDR3 nucleotides read TGTGCCAGCAGCGCCAACCGGGACAGGGGCATGAACACTGAAGCTTTCTTT. Encoded protein: CASSANRDRGMNTEAFF.

CDR3 amino acids: CASSVGPSDEQFF. The CDR3 nucleotides are TGTGCCAGCAGCGTAGGACCTAGCGATGAGCAGTTCTTC. V and J are TRBV9 and TRBJ2-1; D may be TRBD2 (6 bases). In germline, CDR1 is SGDLS, CDR2 YYNGEE. The CDR3 runs 13 residues. Trimming removed 0 bases at V and 8 bases at J, with 9 bases between.

This chain links TRBV6-5 with TRBJ1-1; no clear D gene. The V gene's germline CDR1 is MNHEY and CDR2 SVGAGI. The CDR3 runs 15 residues. V was clipped by 4 bases and J by 0 bases, with 12 bases between them. CDR3 DNA: TGTGCCAGCAGTTGGGGAGGAAACATGAACACTGAAGCTTTCTTT. Translating it yields CASSWGGNMNTEAFF.

J is TRBJ2-7 and V is TRBV19; possibly TRBD1 for D (6 bases). The V end was cut by 5 bases, the J end by 1 base, with 9 bases between. The CDR3 length is 13 residues. Germline-derived CDR1 and CDR2 are LNHDA and SQIVND (reference sequence). CDR3 nucleotides: TGTGCCAGTAGTCCCACAGGGTCCTACGAGCAGTACTTC. Its translation is CASSPTGSYEQYF.

This clone was recorded once. The J gene is TRBJ2-3, the V gene TRBV5-4, with 7 bases that match TRBD2. The CDR3 loop spans 13 amino acids. V lost 3 bases and J lost 5; bases outside the gene matches: 3. The V gene's germline CDR1 is SGHNT and CDR2 YYREEE (reference sequence). In nucleotides, the CDR3 is TGTGCCAGCAGCTACTCTAGCGGAGATACGCAGTATTTT. This encodes CASSYSSGDTQYF.

The CDR3 DNA reads as TGCGCCAGCCCCCCGGAACAGGGGAATTTCCTTAACACCGGGGAGCTGTTTTTT. Its protein is CASPPEQGNFLNTGELFF. The gene calls are TRBV10-1 and TRBJ2-2, with 7 bases fitting TRBD1. The CDR3 totals 18 residues. With 8 bases clipped from V and 2 bases from J, the junction kept 17 bases outside the gene matches. Germline assignment: CDR1 WNHNN and CDR2 SYGVQD (reference sequence).

The rearrangement uses TRBV18 and TRBJ1-4; maybe TRBD1 (5 bases). The CDR3 consists of 14 residues. Germline lookup yields CDR1 KGHSH and CDR2 LQKENI. Deletions cut 3 bases from V and 7 bases from J, with 12 bases between. DNA of the CDR3: TGTGCCAGCTCACCGCCGGGACTGGGTGAAAAACTGTTTTTT. Translating gives CASSPPGLGEKLFF.

The chain recombines TRBV28 with TRBJ2-7; tentatively, D is TRBD1 (6 bases). Per germline, CDR1 MDHEN and CDR2 SYDVKM. This CDR3 is 13 amino acids long. Trimming left V 5 bases short and J 6 bases short, with 14 bases between. The CDR3 spells CASSLQGPGEQYF. CDR3 nucleotides: TGTGCCAGCAGTCTACAGGGTCCAGGCGAGCAGTACTTC.

The chain uses TRBV6-6 and TRBJ1-2, with 10 bases matching TRBD1. The CDR3 length is 14 residues. Germline V gene data show CDR1 as MNHNY and CDR2 as SVGAGI (reference sequence). V shed 2 bases and J 6 bases; nucleotides not matched to a gene: 3. The CDR3 nucleotides read TGTGCCAGCAGTTACCCAGACAGGGGGCATGGCTACACCTTC. Amino acid sequence: CASSYPDRGHGYTF.

The V and J genes are TRBV11-3 and TRBJ1-2; 10 nucleotides align to TRBD1. The CDR3 loop spans 13 amino acids. Germline CDR1 reads SGHNT; CDR2 reads YENEEA. J was trimmed by 3 bases and V by 6 bases; bases with no gene match: 1. CDR3 coding DNA: TGTGCCAGCAGTGGACAGGGGGACTATGGCTACACCTTC. It is translated as CASSGQGDYGYTF.

The table lists this clone with a count of one. The V and J genes are TRBV7-2 and TRBJ1-2, with 8 positions matching TRBD1. The CDR3 contains 14 residues. Germline trimming cut 4 bases from V and 8 bases from J; bases unmatched to any gene: 9. Germline CDR1 and CDR2: SGHTA and FQGNSA. The CDR3 coding sequence is TGTGCCAGCAGCTCCGAGCAGGGGGCTGGCGGCTACACCTTC. It yields the protein CASSSEQGAGGYTF.

The V call is TRBV6-5, the J call TRBJ1-5, with D unclear. The CDR3 is made up of 13 amino acids. The V end lost 4 bases, the J end lost 4 bases, and 8 bases lay between the germline ends. The V gene's germline CDR1 is MNHEY and CDR2 SVGAGI. DNA of the CDR3: TGTGCCAGCAGTTCGCAGTTTAATCAGCCCCAGCATTTT. Amino acids: CASSSQFNQPQHF.

This clone was counted between two and nine times. This chain links TRBV2 with TRBJ2-3; D gene unclear. Germline CDR1 SNHLY, CDR2 FYNNEI. The V and J ends lost 2 bases and 7 bases respectively, with 16 bases between them. CDR3 length: 15 amino acids. The CDR3 coding sequence is TGTGCCAGCAGTGAAATGTACTACGTTAGAAATACGCAGTATTTT. Amino acids: CASSEMYYVRNTQYF.

The CDR3 is CASSLGAGAQETQYF. In DNA, the CDR3 is TGTGCCAGCAGCTTAGGAGCGGGGGCCCAAGAGACCCAGTACTTC. V is TRBV5-5 and J is TRBJ2-5; 8 bases match TRBD2. The germline V gene has CDR1 SGHKS and CDR2 YYEKEE (reference sequence). The J segment lost 1 base and the V segment lost 2 bases, leaving 4 bases of the junction unmatched. This CDR3 comprises 15 residues.

This chain joins TRBV6-5 and TRBJ1-2, with D possibly matching TRBD1 (6 bases). CDR3 length equals 11 residues. V gave up 5 bases and J gave up 6 bases, with 7 bases separating them. Per germline, CDR1 MNHEY and CDR2 SVGAGI. CDR3 sequence: CASSNRDGYTF. DNA for the CDR3: TGTGCCAGCAGTAACAGGGATGGCTACACCTTC.

With respect to this clone: Other DNA sequences in this specimen translate into the identical CDR3. The genes are TRBV18 and TRBJ2-2; tentatively, D is TRBD1 (6 bases). Germline V CDR1 and CDR2: KGHSH, LQKENI. Trimming shortened V by 3 bases and J by 0 bases, and 8 bases separated the two germline ends. This CDR3 has 15 residues. Here the CDR3 reads CASSPGTPNTGELFF. The CDR3 nucleotides are TGTGCCAGCTCACCCGGGACACCGAACACCGGGGAGCTGTTTTTT.

The chain is built from TRBV5-4 and TRBJ2-7; 7 positions agree with TRBD1. V shed 1 base, J shed 5 bases, and the junction held 3 bases outside the gene matches. Germline values: CDR1 SGHNT, CDR2 YYREEE (reference sequence). This CDR3 region has 13 residues. The CDR3 region has the DNA TGTGCCAGCAGCTTGACAGGGGTCCACGAGCAGTACTTC. Amino acid sequence: CASSLTGVHEQYF.

V is TRBV6-5 and J is TRBJ1-1; D remains ambiguous. The CDR3 extends over 15 amino acids. The germline V gene has CDR1 MNHEY and CDR2 SVGAGI. The germline V and J ends were trimmed by 5 bases and 4 bases, with 17 bases remaining between them. The CDR3 loop is CASSHPEGGSTEAFF. CDR3 coding DNA: TGTGCCAGCAGTCACCCGGAGGGCGGGAGCACTGAAGCTTTCTTT.

The V call is TRBV3-1 (or the pseudogene TRBV3-2), the J call TRBJ2-5, with D tentatively TRBD2 (5 bases). The V end was cut by 2 bases, the J end by 7 bases, with 14 bases between. The germline gives CDR1 LGHDT, CDR2 YNNKEL (reference sequence). The CDR3 extends over 14 amino acids. CDR3 coding DNA: TGTGCCAGCAGCCAAAAAGACTCCGGAGGGACCCAGTACTTC. Translation: CASSQKDSGGTQYF.

The chain uses TRBV5-6 and TRBJ1-1; no firm D call. The CDR3 consists of 14 residues. CDR1 and CDR2 from the germline V gene are SGHDT and YYEEEE. V shed 1 base and J shed 6 bases, with 13 bases lying between them. The CDR3 protein is CASSLNPTAPEAFF. CDR3 DNA sequence: TGTGCCAGCAGCTTGAATCCCACAGCCCCTGAAGCTTTCTTT.

About this clone: Other DNA sequences from this sample encode an identical CDR3 as well. This chain uses TRBV7-9 with TRBJ1-3; D not certain. With 2 bases removed from V and 0 bases from J, the gap between germline ends came to 5 bases. Germline CDR1 reads SEHNR; CDR2 reads FQNEAQ (reference sequence). The CDR3 totals 14 residues. The CDR3 reads CASSLRSSGNTIYF. As DNA, the CDR3 is TGTGCCAGCAGCTTAAGGAGCTCTGGAAACACCATATATTTT.

The chain links TRBV3-1 (or the pseudogene TRBV3-2) to TRBJ2-7; 7 bases line up with TRBD2. Trimming removed 1 base from V and 7 bases from J; junction bases left unmatched: 7. Germline lookup yields CDR1 LGHDT and CDR2 YNNKEL (reference sequence). The CDR3 extends over 14 amino acids. CDR3 loop: CASSQGTRAGEQYF. The DNA of the CDR3 is TGTGCCAGCAGCCAAGGGACTAGGGCCGGTGAGCAGTACTTC.

Here the CDR3 DNA reads TGTGCCAGCAGTTTAAAAAGGAGTCAGCCATGGGAGACCCAGTACTTC. It translates to CASSLKRSQPWETQYF. V and J are TRBV28 and TRBJ2-5; D remains ambiguous. CDR1 and CDR2 from the germline V gene are MDHEN and SYDVKM. Trimming removed 2 bases at V and 5 bases at J, with 18 bases between. The CDR3 covers 16 residues.

The chain recombines TRBV7-8 with TRBJ1-6; weak D call: TRBD1 (5 bases). Germline V CDR1 and CDR2: SGHVS, FQNEAQ. The CDR3 spans 16 residues. With 1 base removed from V and 5 bases from J, the gap between germline ends came to 12 bases. DNA of the CDR3: TGTGCCAGCAGCTTAGGGCGAAGGGGTAATAATTCACCCCTCCACTTT. It specifies CASSLGRRGNNSPLHF.

This clone has only one observation. The V gene is TRBV27, the J gene TRBJ1-1; possible D gene TRBD1, 5 bases. The V gene's germline CDR1 is MNHEY and CDR2 SMNVEV (reference sequence). This CDR3 spans 14 amino acids. V was cut by 6 bases and J by 5 bases, with 16 bases left in between. This CDR3 reads CASSQWGEGTEAFF. Written as DNA, the CDR3 is TGTGCCAGCAGCCAATGGGGGGAAGGGACTGAAGCTTTCTTT.

This CDR3 is CASSPESGEQFF. CDR3 DNA: TGTGCCAGCAGCCCGGAAAGCGGTGAGCAGTTCTTC. This chain connects TRBV3-1 (or the pseudogene TRBV3-2) to TRBJ2-1, with D possibly being TRBD2 (5 bases). The CDR3 is 12 amino acids. Germline lookup yields CDR1 LGHDT and CDR2 YNNKEL (reference sequence). V was shortened by 4 bases and J by 9 bases, with 10 bases between the two germline ends.